These 32 T cell receptor beta chains originate from one sample sequenced in a study of control samples from healthy donors and cancer patients. Sequenced by immunoSEQ multiplex PCR; TCRdb stores in-frame clones only, minus some. The data contain approximately 220,000 clones, 90% to 95% of them seen just once; the ten biggest clones take up about 1.6%. Sequenced sample: blood. These receptor sequences come from a man in his fifties in good health.

This chain connects TRBV5-6 to TRBJ1-2; 7 bases agree with TRBD1. CDR1 and CDR2 (germline): SGHDT, YYEEEE. The V and J ends lost 3 bases and 0 bases, in that order; junction bases with no gene match: 2. This CDR3 region has 14 residues. The CDR3, as DNA: TGTGCCAGCAGCTCCGACAGGGCTAACTATGGCTACACCTTC. It translates to CASSSDRANYGYTF.

CDR3 sequence (DNA): TGTGCCAGCAGCTTTCGATACAGCGATCGTCAGAACACTGAAGCTTTCTTT. Its protein product is CASSFRYSDRQNTEAFF. V usage is TRBV7-9 and J usage is TRBJ1-1; D gene ambiguous. The CDR3 has 17 amino acids. The V end lost 3 bases, the J end lost 1 base, and 18 bases lay between the germline ends. Germline assignment: CDR1 SEHNR and CDR2 FQNEAQ (reference sequence).

The chain has TRBV4-2 and TRBJ1-2, with 7 nucleotides matching TRBD1. J gave up 5 bases and V 1 base, and 10 bases lay outside the gene matches. Per germline, CDR1 LGHNA and CDR2 YNFKEQ. This CDR3 is 16 amino acids long. Here the CDR3 reads CASSQGGSRGDYGYTF. The CDR3 DNA sequence: TGTGCCAGCAGCCAAGGGGGCAGCAGGGGGGATTATGGCTACACCTTC.

CDR3 protein: CASSQDLGRETGELFF. CDR3 DNA sequence: TGTGCCAGCAGCCAAGATTTGGGCAGGGAAACCGGGGAGCTGTTTTTT. V usage is TRBV14 and J usage is TRBJ2-2, with D possibly matching TRBD1 (5 bases). Germline V gives CDR1 SGHDN, CDR2 FVKESK. V lost 0 bases to trimming and J lost 5 bases, with 13 bases between them. The CDR3 is 16 residues long.

The chain couples TRBV5-4 to TRBJ2-5, with a possible D match to TRBD1 (5 bases). Trimming took 1 base from V and 1 from J, leaving 11 bases between them. The CDR3 sequence is 15 residues long. Germline assignment: CDR1 SGHNT and CDR2 YYREEE (reference sequence). The CDR3 spells CASSLNRYTQETQYF. CDR3 sequence (DNA): TGTGCCAGCAGCTTGAACAGGTACACCCAAGAGACCCAGTACTTC.

The chain carries TRBV2 and TRBJ2-1; 7 positions match TRBD2. The CDR3 runs to 16 residues. CDR1 is SNHLY, CDR2 FYNNEI, per germline. V lost 1 base to trimming and J lost 0 bases; unmatched junction nucleotides: 3. CDR3 in DNA: TGTGCCAGCAGTGAAGAGGCGGGAGACTCCTACAATGAGCAGTTCTTC. Translation gives CASSEEAGDSYNEQFF.

This sequence joins TRBV5-1 and TRBJ2-1; 10 positions agree with TRBD1. This CDR3 contains 14 residues. The germline gives CDR1 SGHRS, CDR2 YFSETQ. Trimming took 4 bases from V and 8 from J; bases not matched to a gene: 6. The CDR3 nucleotides read TGCGCCAGCAGCGGCCGGGACAGGGGAGATGAGCAGTTCTTC. This translates into CASSGRDRGDEQFF.

This clone showed up just once. This chain links TRBV29-1 with TRBJ2-3; TRBD1 matches at 10 bases. The junction had 8 bases not matched to a gene; V was cut back by 7 bases and J by 1 base. Germline V gives CDR1 SQVTM, CDR2 ANQGSEA. The CDR3 totals 15 residues. The CDR3, as DNA: TGCAGCGGGAATCCGACAGGGGGCGGCACAGATACGCAGTATTTT. Translating it yields CSGNPTGGGTDTQYF.

This chain links TRBV30 with TRBJ2-5; tentative D call: TRBD2 (7 bases). The ends were cut back, 5 bases at V and 4 bases at J, with 20 bases in the middle. The germline CDR1 and CDR2 sequences are GTSNPN and SVGIG (reference sequence). The CDR3 is 15 amino acids. The CDR3 loop reads CAWGGGSRGVETQYF. DNA for the CDR3: TGTGCCTGGGGGGGCGGGAGCCGGGGGGTAGAGACCCAGTACTTC.

The rearrangement links TRBV9 to TRBJ2-7, with D perhaps assigned TRBD1 or TRBD2 (5 bases each). V was shortened by 3 bases and J by 6 bases, with 16 bases between the two germline ends. The CDR3 has 14 amino acids. CDR1 SGDLS and CDR2 YYNGEE come from the germline V gene. CDR3 region: CASSAGLTGGEQYF. For the CDR3, the DNA is TGTGCCAGCAGCGCAGGCCTCACTGGGGGCGAGCAGTACTTC.

The V and J genes are TRBV27 and TRBJ1-1; D uncertain. Trimming stripped 5 bases from V and 2 bases from J, with 15 bases between. Germline loops: CDR1 MNHEY, CDR2 SMNVEV (reference sequence). The CDR3 contains 15 residues. This CDR3 reads CASSPRLISNTEAFF. In DNA form, the CDR3 reads TGTGCCAGCAGTCCCCGACTGATCTCCAACACTGAAGCTTTCTTT.

This clone is a singleton in its sample. The CDR3, as DNA: TGCGCCAGCAGCCACGCCGCTACACGGAACACTGAAGCTTTCTTT. It codes for CASSHAATRNTEAFF. The rearrangement joins TRBV4-1 to TRBJ1-1, with D unclear. In germline, CDR1 is MGHRA, CDR2 YSYEKL. This CDR3 has 15 amino acids. Trimming took off 3 bases at V and 1 base at J, with 12 bases between the two ends.

The V call is TRBV6-2 or TRBV6-3, the J call TRBJ2-3; 7 nucleotides align to TRBD2. This CDR3 has 15 amino acids. Germline loops: CDR1 MNHEY, CDR2 SVGEGT. Germline trimming cut 6 bases from V and 0 bases from J; bases unmatched to any gene: 6. The CDR3 coding sequence is TGTGCCAGCAGCAGGAGCGGGACTAGCACAGATACGCAGTATTTT. Amino acid sequence: CASSRSGTSTDTQYF.

The chain couples TRBV28 to TRBJ1-2; 7 bases align to TRBD1. V gave up 3 bases and J gave up 1 base; unmatched junction bases: 2. Per germline, CDR1 MDHEN and CDR2 SYDVKM. The CDR3 consists of 14 residues. CDR3 nucleotides: TGTGCCAGCAGTTTTCCAGGGGGTAACTATGGCTACACCTTC. Translation gives CASSFPGGNYGYTF.

This clone was picked up one time. This chain links TRBV30 with TRBJ2-3; no reliable D call. The CDR3 runs to 13 residues. Germline values: CDR1 GTSNPN, CDR2 SVGIG (reference sequence). V was trimmed by 0 bases and J by 4 bases, leaving 8 bases between them. The CDR3 DNA reads as TGTGCCTGGAGTGTAAGTCCCTCAGATACGCAGTATTTT. Its protein is CAWSVSPSDTQYF. The full variable domain, with the rest looked up from reference TRBV30 and TRBJ2-3, is SQTIHQWPATLVQPVGSPLSLECTVEGTSNPNLYWYRQAAGRGLQLLFYSVGIGQISSEVPQNLSASRPQDRQFILSSKKLLLSDSGFYLCAWSVSPSDTQYFGPGTRLTVL.

The chain has TRBV5-6 and TRBJ2-7, with 7 bases identical to TRBD2. The CDR3 is 13 amino acids. The germline V gene encodes CDR1 SGHDT and CDR2 YYEEEE. J gave up 9 bases and V 5 bases, and 11 bases lay outside the gene matches. CDR3 residues: CASSLGGDIRQYV. The CDR3 DNA follows: TGTGCCAGCAGTCTTGGGGGGGATATCCGGCAGTACGTC.

The chain employs TRBV7-2 and TRBJ1-2, with D hard to call. V shed 5 bases and J shed 1 base, with 2 bases lying between them. CDR1 SGHTA and CDR2 FQGNSA come from the germline V gene. This CDR3 region has 11 residues. The CDR3 region is CASSINYGYTF. The CDR3 DNA follows: TGTGCCAGCAGCATTAACTATGGCTACACCTTC. The full variable domain, rest sourced from reference TRBV7-2 and TRBJ1-2, is GAGVSQSPSNKVTEKGKDVELRCDPISGHTALYWYRQSLGQGLEFLIYFQGNSAPDKSGLPSDRFSAERTGGSVSTLTIQRTQQEDSAVYLCASSINYGYTFGSGTRLTVV.

The V gene is TRBV5-4, the J gene TRBJ1-3; the D is unclear. Germline loops: CDR1 SGHNT, CDR2 YYREEE (reference sequence). This CDR3 region has 14 residues. V was pared by 1 base and J by 0 bases, with 5 bases between. CDR3 loop: CASSLSRSGNTIYF. CDR3 nucleotide sequence: TGTGCCAGCAGCTTGTCTCGCTCTGGAAACACCATATATTTT.

The chain has TRBV6-5 and TRBJ1-6, with 9 bases fitting TRBD1. The CDR3 extends over 14 amino acids. J was trimmed by 9 bases and V by 4 bases; bases with no gene match: 4. The V gene's germline CDR1 is MNHEY and CDR2 SVGAGI. The CDR3 loop is CASSLDRGVSPLHF. In DNA form, the CDR3 reads TGTGCCAGCAGTTTGGACAGGGGAGTTTCACCCCTCCACTTT.

This chain links TRBV5-8 with TRBJ1-1, with unresolved D. CDR1 SGHTS and CDR2 YDEGEE come from the germline V gene. The CDR3 totals 12 residues. V was pared by 0 bases and J by 12 bases, with 12 bases between. In nucleotides, the CDR3 is TGTGCCAGCAGCTTGGCCGGTAGTGTGACTTTCTTT. This codes for CASSLAGSVTFF.

The chain carries TRBV5-1 and TRBJ1-3; 8 bases line up with TRBD1. V lost 3 bases and J lost 2; bases outside the gene matches: 7. The CDR3 consists of 16 residues. Germline-derived CDR1 and CDR2 are SGHRS and YFSETQ. CDR3 residues: CASSSQARGPGNTIYF. CDR3 bases: TGCGCCAGCAGCTCGCAGGCCAGGGGGCCTGGAAACACCATATATTTT.

V is TRBV15 and J is TRBJ1-3; possibly TRBD1 for D (5 bases). The V end lost 0 bases, the J end lost 1 base, and 7 bases lay between the germline ends. Germline V gene sequence: CDR1 LNHNV, CDR2 YYDKDF (reference sequence). The CDR3 length is 15 residues. The CDR3 region has the DNA TGTGCCACCAGCAGAGATGGGGGTTCTGGAAACACCATATATTTT. Its translation is CATSRDGGSGNTIYF.

This chain connects TRBV11-3 to TRBJ2-3; D is undetermined. Germline V CDR1 and CDR2: SGHNT, YENEEA. Trimming stripped 0 bases from V and 5 bases from J, with 9 bases between. The CDR3 runs to 14 residues. The CDR3 protein is CASSLDQQRDTQYF. The CDR3 DNA is TGTGCCAGCAGCTTAGATCAGCAAAGAGATACGCAGTATTTT.

The rearrangement uses TRBV7-2 and TRBJ1-6; D remains unclear. V was clipped by 3 bases and J by 7 bases, with 7 bases between them. CDR1 is SGHTA and CDR2 is FQGNSA in the germline V gene. The CDR3 runs 13 residues. This CDR3 is CASSLLRNSPLHF. The CDR3 DNA sequence: TGTGCCAGCAGCTTGCTGCGGAATTCACCCCTCCACTTT.

The CDR3 protein is CASSRPWGANEQFF. CDR3 DNA: TGTGCCAGCAGCCGCCCTTGGGGGGCGAATGAGCAGTTCTTC. The chain is built from TRBV7-2 and TRBJ2-1; perhaps D is TRBD1 or TRBD2 (6 bases each). V was shortened by 5 bases and J by 7 bases, with 15 bases between the two germline ends. The CDR3 is made up of 14 amino acids. Germline V gene lookup returns CDR1 SGHTA and CDR2 FQGNSA.

A note on this clone: One junction end does not reproduce the germline sequence, and a read error may be involved. The chain employs TRBV7-6 and TRBJ2-3; no firm D call. Germline-derived CDR1 and CDR2 are SGHVS and FNYEAQ. The CDR3 loop spans 15 amino acids. In DNA, the CDR3 is TGCGCCAGCAGCACGGGCCTATCGCCCTACAATCAGCCGTTCTTC. Its translation: CASSTGLSPYNQPFF. The complete variable domain, with remaining parts taken from reference TRBV7-6 and TRBJ2-3, reads GAGVSQSPRYKVTKRGQDVALRCDPISGHVSLYWYRQALGQGPEFLTYFNYEAQQDKSGLPNDRFSAERPEGSISTLTIQRTEQRDSAMYRCASSTGLSPYNQPFFGPGTRLTVL.

The chain couples TRBV6-5 to TRBJ1-2; 8 positions match TRBD1. In germline, CDR1 is MNHEY, CDR2 SVGAGI. The CDR3 has 14 residues. V was clipped by 5 bases and J by 7 bases; unmatched bases: 9. The CDR3 DNA is TGTGCCAGCAGTAGAGGACAGGGTTCGGGTGGCTACACCTTC. Residues: CASSRGQGSGGYTF.

The gene calls are TRBV13 and TRBJ1-3; maybe TRBD1 (5 bases). Germline V gene lookup returns CDR1 PRHDT and CDR2 FYEKMQ (reference sequence). The CDR3 length is 18 residues. Trimming left V 0 bases short and J 0 bases short, with 15 bases between. As DNA, the CDR3 is TGTGCCAGCAGCTTAGGCGGGGGAGGGCAGAGCTCTGGAAACACCATATATTTT. This translates into CASSLGGGGQSSGNTIYF.

The chain carries TRBV4-3 and TRBJ2-2; tentatively, D is TRBD1 (6 bases). This CDR3 is 16 amino acids long. CDR1 is LGHNA, CDR2 YSLEER, per germline. Trimming left V 4 bases short and J 4 bases short, with 16 bases between. This CDR3 is CASSPPQGRSTGELFF. The CDR3 DNA sequence: TGCGCCAGCAGCCCCCCTCAGGGGCGCAGCACCGGGGAGCTGTTTTTT.

The chain combines TRBV28 with TRBJ2-7; 7 bases are a match to TRBD1. V lost 4 bases, J lost 5 bases, and 5 bases stayed unmatched. This CDR3 is built from 13 residues. The germline V gene has CDR1 MDHEN and CDR2 SYDVKM. The CDR3 sequence: CASSSGTENEQYF. The CDR3 DNA follows: TGTGCCAGCAGTTCCGGGACAGAAAACGAGCAGTACTTC.

This chain links TRBV4-1 with TRBJ1-1; 8 nucleotides match TRBD1. This CDR3 has 15 residues. Germline assignment: CDR1 MGHRA and CDR2 YSYEKL. The V gene end was trimmed by 1 base and the J gene end by 2 bases; junction bases not matched to a gene: 3. CDR3 residues: CASSQGQGLNTEAFF. CDR3 sequence (DNA): TGCGCCAGCAGCCAAGGACAGGGGTTAAACACTGAAGCTTTCTTT.

The chain recombines TRBV7-9 with TRBJ2-1; 7 nucleotides agree with TRBD1. Germline V gives CDR1 SEHNR, CDR2 FQNEAQ (reference sequence). J lost 6 bases, V lost 3 bases, and 5 bases had no gene match. This CDR3 region has 14 residues. The CDR3 loop is CASSFRDSFNEQFF. In nucleotides, the CDR3 is TGTGCCAGCAGCTTTCGGGACAGCTTCAATGAGCAGTTCTTC.